A selection of T cell receptor beta chains follows, all from one sample in a study of OX40 agonist ivuxolimab in advanced cancers. The method was immunoSEQ multiplex PCR; TCRdb's version includes in-frame clones alone and lacks a portion of them. This sample has about 42,000 clones, with roughly 90% found just once. Material: CD4+ or CD8+ T cells sorted from blood, obtained in a trial of the OX40 agonist ivuxolimab. Receptors were obtained from an adult with an advanced solid tumor such as melanoma, head and neck, liver or kidney cancer. The CDR3 runs from the conserved cysteine through the conserved F or W. The order of the fields is V gene, D gene, clone size, J gene, CDR3 DNA, CDR3 protein. D genes are given only for firm matches. The size entry is marked missing in some rows and otherwise reads once, few, many or a size class.

TRBV6-6	TRBD1	NA	TRBJ2-7	TGTGCCAGCAGTTACGGGGACAGGCGAGGCGAGCAGTACTTC	CASSYGDRRGEQYF
TRBV15	NA	NA	TRBJ2-5	TGTGCCACCAGCAGAGAGGGCAGGGCGATCCAAGAGACCCAGTACTTC	CATSREGRAIQETQYF
TRBV27	TRBD1	NA	TRBJ2-7	TGTGCCACCTCACCCGGGACAGGGGCATACGAGCAGTACTTC	CATSPGTGAYEQYF
TRBV27	NA	NA	TRBJ2-2	TGTGCTATAGGGAGGAACACCGGGGAGCTGTTTTTT	CAIGRNTGELFF
TRBV29-1	NA	NA	TRBJ2-7	TGCAGCGTTGAAGATCTCGACTACGAGCAGTACTTC	CSVEDLDYEQYF
TRBV5-1	NA	NA	TRBJ2-1	TGCGCCAGCAGCTTGGACAGAACCTACAATGAGCAGTTCTTC	CASSLDRTYNEQFF
TRBV28	TRBD2	NA	TRBJ2-5	TGTGCCAGCAGTTTAGAGCCGACTAGCGGGATGGAGACCCAGTACTTC	CASSLEPTSGMETQYF
TRBV11-2	NA	NA	TRBJ2-2	TGTGCCAGCAGCTTAGGGGCTTGGCGGGGGCACACCGGGGAGCTGTTTTTT	CASSLGAWRGHTGELFF
TRBV9	TRBD1	NA	TRBJ1-5	TGTGCCAGCAGCTTGAGACAGGGCGATCAGCCCCAGCATTTT	CASSLRQGDQPQHF
TRBV5-6	TRBD2	NA	TRBJ2-1	TGTGCCAGCAGCTTTGGGACTAACAATGAGCAGTTCTTC	CASSFGTNNEQFF
TRBV19	NA	NA	TRBJ1-6	TGTGCCAGTAGCGCCGGGACCGATAGCTCCTATAATTCACCCCTCCACTTT	CASSAGTDSSYNSPLHF
TRBV5-1	TRBD1	NA	TRBJ1-1	TGCGCCAGTTCGTACAGGGGGCTGGCTGAAGCTTTCTTT	CASSYRGLAEAFF
TRBV27	NA	NA	TRBJ2-1	TGTGCCAGCAGTTTTATGGGGGGCGGAATTGACCCCTACAATGAGCAGTTCTTC	CASSFMGGGIDPYNEQFF
TRBV27	TRBD1	NA	TRBJ1-1	TGTGCCAGCAGTTTAAGATACACAGGGGGGACTGAAGCTTTCTTT	CASSLRYTGGTEAFF
TRBV19	NA	NA	TRBJ2-7	TGTGCCAGTAGTATTGGACTAACCTACGAGCAGTACTTC	CASSIGLTYEQYF
TRBV7-9	TRBD2	NA	TRBJ2-7	TGTGCCAGCAGCACCGTTAGCGGGAGGGAATACTCCTACGAGCAGTACTTC	CASSTVSGREYSYEQYF
TRBV5-8	NA	NA	TRBJ1-2	TGTGCCAGCAGCTTGGGGAGCGGCAGTACCTATGGCTACACCTTC	CASSLGSGSTYGYTF
TRBV13	NA	NA	TRBJ2-5	TGTGCCAGCAGCCCGGACTACCCAAGAGAGACCCAGTACTTC	CASSPDYPRETQYF
TRBV5-1	TRBD1	NA	TRBJ1-1	TGCGCCAGCAGCTTGGATGATACAGGGGATTTGGAAGCTTTCTTT	CASSLDDTGDLEAFF
TRBV27	TRBD2	NA	TRBJ2-7	TGTGCCAGCAGGGGGGGACTAGCGGTAACCTACGAGCAGTACTTC	CASRGGLAVTYEQYF
TRBV27	TRBD1	once	TRBJ2-3	TGTGCCAGCAGTTCGCGAAGCACAGGGGACGCAGATACGCAGTATTTT	CASSSRSTGDADTQYF
TRBV28	NA	medium-sized	TRBJ1-1	TGTGCCAGCAGGCCCACCTTGGGGGGAATGAACACTGAAGCTTTCTTT	CASRPTLGGMNTEAFF
TRBV5-5	NA	NA	TRBJ1-1	TGTGCCAGCAGAACCGACCTGAACACTGAAGCTTTCTTT	CASRTDLNTEAFF
TRBV6-5	NA	NA	TRBJ2-7	TGTGCCAGCAGTGGCCCCGCCGGTGTCTACGAGCAGTACTTC	CASSGPAGVYEQYF
TRBV6-5	NA	NA	TRBJ2-7	TGTGCCAGCAGTTACTCGTCCGAGCAGTACTTC	CASSYSSEQYF
TRBV5-5	NA	NA	TRBJ1-2	TGTGCCAGCAGTACCGACAGATTGATCTTAAGTGGCTACACCTTC	CASSTDRLILSGYTF
TRBV23-1	TRBD2	NA	TRBJ2-7	TGCGCCAGCAGTCAATCGATCAGGGAGGGTCGCGAGCAGTACTTC	CASSQSIREGREQYF
TRBV28	NA	few	TRBJ1-1	TGTGCCAGCAGAACTGCGAGGGGGTGGACTGAAGCTTTCTTT	CASRTARGWTEAFF
TRBV5-1	NA	NA	TRBJ2-5	TGCGCCAGCAGCTTGGGGTGGGGAAGGGAGACCCAGTACTTC	CASSLGWGRETQYF
TRBV15	TRBD1	NA	TRBJ2-7	TGTGCCACCAGGTCGTTCGAGGGGACAGGAGCTTACGAGCAGTACTTC	CATRSFEGTGAYEQYF
TRBV28	NA	NA	TRBJ1-1	TGTGCCAGCAGTTTACAAGGGGGGTACACTGAAGCTTTCTTT	CASSLQGGYTEAFF
TRBV7-9	NA	NA	TRBJ2-3	TGTGCCAGCGGGGTAGCTCTCACAGATACGCAGTATTTT	CASGVALTDTQYF
TRBV28	TRBD2	NA	TRBJ2-2	TGTGCCAGCAGTTTAGTAGCGGGAGACACCGGGGAGCTGTTTTTT	CASSLVAGDTGELFF
TRBV25-1	TRBD2	NA	TRBJ2-3	TGTGCCAGCAGTGAATGGGGGGGGACTAGCGGGAGGAGTACGCAGTATTTT	CASSEWGGTSGRSTQYF
TRBV11-1	TRBD2	few	TRBJ2-1	TGTGCCAGCAGTCAAAGACTAGCGGGGGGCCATTACAATGAGCAGTTCTTC	CASSQRLAGGHYNEQFF
TRBV9	NA	NA	TRBJ2-2	TGTGCCAGCAGCGCTATGAACACCGGGGAGCTGTTTTTT	CASSAMNTGELFF
TRBV11-2	NA	NA	TRBJ2-2	TGTGCCAGCAGTCTGAACACCGGGGAGCTGTTTTTT	CASSLNTGELFF
TRBV4-3	NA	NA	TRBJ1-5	TGCGCCAGCAGCCAAGAACGGGAGTATGGGCCCCAGCATTTT	CASSQEREYGPQHF
TRBV7-9	TRBD1	NA	TRBJ2-1	TGTGCCAGCAGCTTAGGACGGACAGGGTACAATGAGCAGTTCTTC	CASSLGRTGYNEQFF
TRBV19	NA	NA	TRBJ1-5	TGTGCCAGTAGTTTAGCTCGGCTGGACAAAGGAGATTTTAGCAATCAGCCCCAGCATTTT	CASSLARLDKGDFSNQPQHF
TRBV7-2	NA	once	TRBJ2-7	TGTGCCAGCAGCTTACGCCGGGTCGACTACGAGCAGTACTTC	CASSLRRVDYEQYF
TRBV4-1	TRBD1	NA	TRBJ1-5	TGCGCCAGCAGCCAAGCCGGGACAGGGTCTGGACAGCCCCAGCATTTT	CASSQAGTGSGQPQHF
TRBV7-8	NA	NA	TRBJ2-7	TGTGCCAGCAGCCTCTACAGGGAGGACGAGCAGTACTTC	CASSLYREDEQYF
TRBV5-4	TRBD1	NA	TRBJ1-2	TGTGCCAGCAGCTTTGACAGGGGACACTATGGCTACACCTTC	CASSFDRGHYGYTF
TRBV5-1	TRBD1	NA	TRBJ1-3	TGCGCCAGCAGCCCCGCCGGGACAGGGGGCTCTGGAAACACCATATATTTT	CASSPAGTGGSGNTIYF
TRBV10-2	TRBD2	NA	TRBJ2-3	TGCGCCAGCAGTGAGTCGGTAGCGGGGGGTTCAGATACGCAGTATTTT	CASSESVAGGSDTQYF
TRBV4-3	TRBD2	NA	TRBJ2-7	TGCGCCAGCAGCCCCCTTGAGGGCGGGAGAAGCTACGAGCAGTACTTC	CASSPLEGGRSYEQYF
TRBV13	NA	NA	TRBJ2-4	TGTGCCAGCAGCTTAGAGTCGGGATTCCTAGCCAAAAACATTCAGTACTTC	CASSLESGFLAKNIQYF
TRBV4-1	NA	NA	TRBJ1-6	TGCGCCAGCAGCCAAGAAGGAGGGGACTCCCTCCACTTT	CASSQEGGDSLHF
TRBV5-1	NA	NA	TRBJ2-1	TGCGCCAGCAGCCTGTCGACTAGCTACAATGAGCAGTTCTTC	CASSLSTSYNEQFF